Shown below are 7 T cell receptor beta chains from a single sample sequenced in a study of T cell repertoires in cytomegalovirus infection. TCRdb used MiXCR to reprocess the reads, holding one entry per CDR3 protein. The repertoire holds a few hundred thousand distinct CDR3 sequences, with roughly 13% as singletons. Sequencing was done on a sample of PBMCs. The receptors were gathered from a human donor in good health (CMV status not recorded). Some clones in this sample may be carry-over from other donors' samples.

This chain uses TRBV7-2 with TRBJ2-2, with 7 positions matching TRBD1. Germline V CDR1 and CDR2: SGHTA, FQGNSA. J gave up 1 base and V 3 bases, and 2 bases lay outside the gene matches. There are 15 residues in the CDR3. This CDR3 reads CASSLGQMNTGELFF. CDR3 nucleotide sequence: TGTGCCAGCAGCTTGGGACAGATGAACACCGGGGAGCTGTTTTTT.

V and J are TRBV5-4 and TRBJ2-7; 8 bases agree with TRBD2. The CDR3 is made up of 15 amino acids. Trimming took 0 bases from V and 5 from J; bases not matched to a gene: 7. Per germline, CDR1 SGHNT and CDR2 YYREEE (reference sequence). The chain's CDR3 is CASSLAGTRLHEQYF. CDR3 DNA sequence: TGTGCCAGCAGCTTGGCCGGGACTAGACTCCACGAGCAGTACTTC. Full variable domain (missing parts from reference TRBV5-4 and TRBJ2-7): ETGVTQSPTHLIKTRGQQVTLRCSSQSGHNTVSWYQQALGQGPQFIFQYYREEENGRGNFPPRFSGLQFPNYSSELNVNALELDDSALYLCASSLAGTRLHEQYFGPGTRLTVT.

In this sample, this clonotype turned up a few times. The chain links TRBV25-1 to TRBJ1-1, with D maybe TRBD1 (5 bases). Trimming removed 6 bases from V and 5 bases from J, with 13 bases in between. The CDR3 contains 13 residues. The V gene's germline CDR1 is MGHDK and CDR2 SYGVNS. The CDR3 here is CASRTEGWTEAFF. The CDR3 nucleotides are TGTGCCAGCAGGACAGAGGGCTGGACTGAAGCTTTCTTT. The full variable domain, rest sourced from reference TRBV25-1 and TRBJ1-1, is EADIYQTPRYLVIGTGKKITLECSQTMGHDKMYWYQQDPGMELHLIHYSYGVNSTEKGDLSSESTVSRIRTEHFPLTLESARPSHTSQYLCASRTEGWTEAFFGQGTRLTVV.

The J gene is TRBJ1-1, the V gene TRBV20-1, with D possibly matching TRBD1 (6 bases). CDR1 and CDR2 from the germline V gene are DFQATT and SNEGSKA (reference sequence). CDR3 length: 12 residues. In DNA, the CDR3 is TGCACCAGGACAGCCCTTGGGGCTGAAGCTTTCTTT. Translation gives CTRTALGAEAFF.

In DNA form, the CDR3 reads TGTGCCATCAAGACGGGGACAGCTACTAGTAATCCGTACAATGAGCAGTTCTTC. Protein: CAIKTGTATSNPYNEQFF. The chain has TRBV14 and TRBJ2-1; 7 positions agree with TRBD1. The V gene end was trimmed by 10 bases and the J gene end by 4 bases; junction bases not matched to a gene: 22. The CDR3 is made up of 18 amino acids. Germline V lookup: CDR1 SGHDN, CDR2 FVKESK.

Many counts were recorded for this clonotype. The chain joins TRBV6-2 or TRBV6-3 to TRBJ2-5; D uncertain. The germline V gene has CDR1 MNHEY and CDR2 SVGEGT. This CDR3 contains 16 residues. V shed 9 bases and J shed 5 bases, with 25 bases lying between them. The CDR3 DNA sequence: TGTGCCAGTACCGTCTTGGGCGCCTCGGGTTCGGAGACCCAGTACTTC. It encodes CASTVLGASGSETQYF.

This clonotype is deemed medium-sized. The J gene is TRBJ1-3, the V gene TRBV11-2; no definite D call. This CDR3 is built from 15 residues. The V end lost 0 bases, the J end lost 0 bases, and 6 bases lay between the germline ends. Germline CDR1 reads SGHAT; CDR2 reads FQNNGV. The CDR3 loop is CASSLDPSSGNTIYF. The CDR3 DNA sequence: TGTGCCAGCAGCTTAGATCCAAGCTCTGGAAACACCATATATTTT.